The T cell receptor (beta chain) described here comes from a study of response to subunit inactivated influenza vaccine listed by TCRdb under 2018. In the study overall: Deep quantitative T cell receptor repertoire profiling was used in the study to track responses to a trivalent subunit inactivated influenza vaccine. Overall results and qualifications from the work: The authors proposed that each seasonal influenza vaccination may bring in only a limited number of new T cells.

The germline V gene yields MDHEN for CDR1 and SYDVKM for CDR2. The CDR3 spans 15 residues, from the cysteine through the phenylalanine. Of the read, only the CDR3 DNA is kept; its 45 bases are in frame from base 1. Relative to germline, V is missing 4 bases and J is missing 3 bases, with 8 bases of the junction outside any gene match. Notes on this clonotype: The target of this receptor is not known. The sample holds no much larger clone one base away, and base qualities are not on file.

The library was built by means of RT-PCR. Sequencing relied on an Illumina HiSeq 2500. TCRdb reanalyzed the raw reads on its own, using fastp at Q25 for trimming and MiXCR for clone calling, and kept in-frame beta chains. Identical CDR3 protein sequences are pooled into one entry, listed with their most common genes and DNA. The sample table holds about 540,000 distinct CDR3 sequences, of which roughly 23% were seen once. Approximately 3% of the sample lies in the top ten. This sample was shared with a second study, whose subject was T cells expressing NK-cell markers. From that second study: 5'RACE template switching, by which a universal primer site and unique molecular identifiers were added, was used to make TCR beta cDNA libraries. TCR beta-chain repertoires were profiled in sorted CD3+CD56+NKG2C+, CD3+CD56+NKG2C- and CD3+CD56-NKG2C+ T-cell subsets from fewer than 10 donors. Of the eight sequenced donors, seven were found to be HCMV-seropositive and one was found to be HCMV-seronegative. In several experiments an anti-gammadeltaTCR antibody was added to restrict sorting to alphabetaTCR-expressing T cells. In roughly 6 donors, the dominant CD3+CD56+NKG2C+ clonotypes were among the top 10 CD8+ clonotypes and accounted for about 1.0-7.5% of CD8+ T cells. Those dominant clonotypes were again the most abundant among CD3+CD56-NKG2C+ cells in a handful of donors, at roughly 28.3-60.1%. Whether the expanded NKG2C-expressing T cell clones were specific for HCMV antigens remained unclear. The study sequenced eight donors, all healthy volunteers chosen at random: three men and five women. A commercial ELISA kit detecting HCMV-specific IgG in serum was used to determine HCMV serostatus. Ficoll density gradient centrifugation was used to isolate peripheral blood mononuclear cells from blood. Magnetic immunoseparation with Miltenyi isolation kits was used to isolate CD4+ and CD8+ T cells from PBMC. Priming for cDNA synthesis came from the TCR beta constant segment, and two successive PCR amplification steps followed. Sequencing of the libraries produced 2 x 150 bp reads on Illumina HiSeq 2000/2500, MiSeq or NextSeq. Reads were demultiplexed and grouped by UMI with MIGEC, and clonotypes were assembled and quantified with MiTCR. To remove erroneous sequences, TCR cDNA sequences were retained only when supported by two or more reads. Downstream repertoire analysis used the tcR package, and clonotypes were matched across fractions by CDR3 nucleotide sequence plus V segment. VDJmatch was used to annotate antigen specificity against VDJdb, with one amino acid substitution allowed in CDR3.

The specimen was CD4+ T cells sorted from PBMCs, collected 12 days after vaccination. The receptor was derived from a man over 45 who received an inactivated influenza vaccine. Donor details come from another sample of the same person, matched by shared clones. The chain is encoded by TRBV28 joined to TRBJ2-7, with TRBD2 matching 8 junction bases. The CDR3 in this case is CASSSPGLAIYEQYF. The nucleotide sequence is TGTGCCAGCAGTTCACCCGGACTAGCCATCTACGAGCAGTACTTC.